This T cell receptor (beta chain) derives from a study of T cells in Graves' hyperthyroidism and ophthalmopathy. The CDR3 is made up of 16 amino acids. The germline V and J ends were trimmed by 4 bases and 0 bases, with 14 bases remaining between them. The germline CDR1 and CDR2 sequences are SGHKS and YYEKEE (reference sequence). It was RNA transcripts that yielded the amplified TCR beta CDR3 regions. HTBI primers drove first-round RT-PCR of the TCR CDR3. From the multiplex PCR reads, TCRdb called clonotypes with MiXCR, one entry per CDR3 protein. The data show about 500,000 distinct CDR3 sequences, more than 15% seen once. This clonotype was detected only a few times.

The sample comprised blood. The clonotype comes from a woman in her twenties or thirties with Graves' ophthalmopathy. This rearrangement joins TRBV5-5 to TRBJ2-1; D possibly corresponds to TRBD2 (6 bases). The DNA for the CDR3 is TGTGCCAGCAGCCCGTCCGGGACTCCCTCCTACAATGAGCAGTTCTTC. It codes for CASSPSGTPSYNEQFF.